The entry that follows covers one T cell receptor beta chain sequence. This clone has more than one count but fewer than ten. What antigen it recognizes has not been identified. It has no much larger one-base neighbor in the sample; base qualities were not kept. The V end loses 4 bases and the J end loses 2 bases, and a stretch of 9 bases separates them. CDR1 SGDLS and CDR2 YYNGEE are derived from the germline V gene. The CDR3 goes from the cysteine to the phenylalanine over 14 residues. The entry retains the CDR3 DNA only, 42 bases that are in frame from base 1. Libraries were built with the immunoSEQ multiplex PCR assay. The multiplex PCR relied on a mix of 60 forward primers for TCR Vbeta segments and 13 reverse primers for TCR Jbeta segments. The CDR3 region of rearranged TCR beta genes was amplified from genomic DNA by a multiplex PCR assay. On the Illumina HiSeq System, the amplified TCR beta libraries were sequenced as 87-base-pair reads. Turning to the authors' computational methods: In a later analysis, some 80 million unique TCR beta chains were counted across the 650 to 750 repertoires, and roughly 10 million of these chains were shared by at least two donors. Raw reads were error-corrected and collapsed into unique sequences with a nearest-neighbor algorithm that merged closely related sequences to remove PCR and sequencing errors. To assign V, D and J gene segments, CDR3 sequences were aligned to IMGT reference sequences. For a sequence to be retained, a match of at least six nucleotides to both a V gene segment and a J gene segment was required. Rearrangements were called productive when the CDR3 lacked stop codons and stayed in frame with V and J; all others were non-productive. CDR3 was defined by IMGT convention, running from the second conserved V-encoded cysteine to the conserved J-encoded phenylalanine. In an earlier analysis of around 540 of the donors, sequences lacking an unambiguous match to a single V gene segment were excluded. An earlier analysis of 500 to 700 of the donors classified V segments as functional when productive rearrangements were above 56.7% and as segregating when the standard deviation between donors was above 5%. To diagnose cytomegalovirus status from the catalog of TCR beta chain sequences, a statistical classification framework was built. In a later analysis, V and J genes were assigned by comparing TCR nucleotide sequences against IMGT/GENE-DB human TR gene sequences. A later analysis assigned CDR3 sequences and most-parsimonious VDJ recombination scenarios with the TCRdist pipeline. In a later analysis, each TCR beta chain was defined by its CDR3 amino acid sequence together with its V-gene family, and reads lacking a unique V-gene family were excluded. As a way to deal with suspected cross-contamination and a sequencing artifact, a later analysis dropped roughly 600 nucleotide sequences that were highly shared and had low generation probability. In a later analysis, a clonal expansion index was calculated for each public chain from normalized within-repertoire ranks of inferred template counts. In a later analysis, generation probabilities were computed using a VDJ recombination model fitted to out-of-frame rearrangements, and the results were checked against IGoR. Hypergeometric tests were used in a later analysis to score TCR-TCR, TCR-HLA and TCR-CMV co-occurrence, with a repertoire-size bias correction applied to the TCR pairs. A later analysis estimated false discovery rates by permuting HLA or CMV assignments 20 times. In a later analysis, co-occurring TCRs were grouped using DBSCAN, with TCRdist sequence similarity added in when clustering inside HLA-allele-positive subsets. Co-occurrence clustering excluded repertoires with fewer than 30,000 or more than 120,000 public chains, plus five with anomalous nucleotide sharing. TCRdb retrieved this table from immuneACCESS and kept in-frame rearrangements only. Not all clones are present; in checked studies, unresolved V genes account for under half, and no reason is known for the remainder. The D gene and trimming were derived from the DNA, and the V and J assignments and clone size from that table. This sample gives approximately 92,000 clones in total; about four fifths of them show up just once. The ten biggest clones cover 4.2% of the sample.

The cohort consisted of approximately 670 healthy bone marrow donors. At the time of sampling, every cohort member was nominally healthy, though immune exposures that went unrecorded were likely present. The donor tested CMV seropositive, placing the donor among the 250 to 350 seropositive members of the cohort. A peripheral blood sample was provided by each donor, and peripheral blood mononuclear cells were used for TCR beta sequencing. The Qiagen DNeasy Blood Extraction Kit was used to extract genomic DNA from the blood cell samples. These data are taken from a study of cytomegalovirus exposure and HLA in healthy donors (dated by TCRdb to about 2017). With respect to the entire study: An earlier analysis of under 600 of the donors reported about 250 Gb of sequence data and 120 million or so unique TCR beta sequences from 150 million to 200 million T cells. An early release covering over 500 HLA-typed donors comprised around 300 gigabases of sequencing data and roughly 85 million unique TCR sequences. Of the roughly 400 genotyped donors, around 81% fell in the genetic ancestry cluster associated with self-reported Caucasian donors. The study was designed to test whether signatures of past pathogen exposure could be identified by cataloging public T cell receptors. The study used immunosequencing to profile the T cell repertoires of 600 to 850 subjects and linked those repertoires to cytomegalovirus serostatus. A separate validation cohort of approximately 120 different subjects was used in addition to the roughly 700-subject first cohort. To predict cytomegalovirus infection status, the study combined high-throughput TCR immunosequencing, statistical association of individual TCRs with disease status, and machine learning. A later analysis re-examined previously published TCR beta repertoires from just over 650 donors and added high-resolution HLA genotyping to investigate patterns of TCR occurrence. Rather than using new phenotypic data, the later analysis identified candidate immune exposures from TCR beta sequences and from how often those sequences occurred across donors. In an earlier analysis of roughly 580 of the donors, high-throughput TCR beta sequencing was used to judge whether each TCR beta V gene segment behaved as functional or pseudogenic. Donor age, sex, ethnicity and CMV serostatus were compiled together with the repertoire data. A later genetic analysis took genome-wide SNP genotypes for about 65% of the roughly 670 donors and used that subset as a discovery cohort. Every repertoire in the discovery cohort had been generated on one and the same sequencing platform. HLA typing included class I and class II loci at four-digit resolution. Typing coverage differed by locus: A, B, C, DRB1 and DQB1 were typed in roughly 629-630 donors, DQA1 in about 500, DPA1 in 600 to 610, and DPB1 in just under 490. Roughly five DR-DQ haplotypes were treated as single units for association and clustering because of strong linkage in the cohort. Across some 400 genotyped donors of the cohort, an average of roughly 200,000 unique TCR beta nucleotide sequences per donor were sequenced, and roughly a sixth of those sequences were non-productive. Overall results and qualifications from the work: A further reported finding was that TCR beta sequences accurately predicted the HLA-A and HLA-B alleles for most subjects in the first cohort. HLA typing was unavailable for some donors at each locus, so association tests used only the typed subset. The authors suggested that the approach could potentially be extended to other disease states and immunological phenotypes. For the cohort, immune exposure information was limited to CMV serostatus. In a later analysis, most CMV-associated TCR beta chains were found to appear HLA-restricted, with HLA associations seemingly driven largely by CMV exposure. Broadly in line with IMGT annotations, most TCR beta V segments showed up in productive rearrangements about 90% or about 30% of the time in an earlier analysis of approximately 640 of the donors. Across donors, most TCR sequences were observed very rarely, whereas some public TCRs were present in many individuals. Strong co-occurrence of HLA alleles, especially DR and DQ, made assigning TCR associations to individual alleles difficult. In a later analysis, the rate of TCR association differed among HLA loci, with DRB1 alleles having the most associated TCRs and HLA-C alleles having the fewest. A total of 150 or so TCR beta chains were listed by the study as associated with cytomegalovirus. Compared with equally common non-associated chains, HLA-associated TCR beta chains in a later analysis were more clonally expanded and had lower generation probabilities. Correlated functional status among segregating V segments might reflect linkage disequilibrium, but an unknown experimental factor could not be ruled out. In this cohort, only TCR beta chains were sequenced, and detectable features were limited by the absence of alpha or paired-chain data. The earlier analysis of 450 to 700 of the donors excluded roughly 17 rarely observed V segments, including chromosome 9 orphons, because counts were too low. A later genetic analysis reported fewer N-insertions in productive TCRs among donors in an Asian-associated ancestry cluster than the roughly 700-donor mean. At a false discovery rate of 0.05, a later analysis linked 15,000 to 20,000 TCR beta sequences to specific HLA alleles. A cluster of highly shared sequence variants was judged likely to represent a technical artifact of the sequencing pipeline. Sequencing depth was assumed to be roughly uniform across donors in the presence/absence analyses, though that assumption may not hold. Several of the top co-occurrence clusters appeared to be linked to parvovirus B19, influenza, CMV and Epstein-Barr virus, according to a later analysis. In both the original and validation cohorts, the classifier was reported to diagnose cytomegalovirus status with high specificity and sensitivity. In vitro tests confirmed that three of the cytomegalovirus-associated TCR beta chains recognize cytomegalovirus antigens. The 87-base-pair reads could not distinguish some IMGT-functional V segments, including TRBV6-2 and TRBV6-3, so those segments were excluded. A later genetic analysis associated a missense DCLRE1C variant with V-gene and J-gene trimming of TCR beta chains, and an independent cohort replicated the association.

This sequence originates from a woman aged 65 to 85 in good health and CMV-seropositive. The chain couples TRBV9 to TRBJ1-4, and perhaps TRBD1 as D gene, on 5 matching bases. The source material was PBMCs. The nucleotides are TGTGCCAGCAGCTTCGGGGGGACTAATGAAAAACTGTTTTTT. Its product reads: CASSFGGTNEKLFF.